These 21 T cell receptor beta chains share one sample of origin, sequenced in a study of PD-1 blockade in classical Hodgkin lymphoma. Brentuximab vedotin exposure varied, and every patient relapsed after autologous stem cell transplantation. It was by magnetic negative selection that CD4+ T cells were purified from thawed PBMCs. Data came from immunoSEQ multiplex PCR; TCRdb stores just in-frame clones and leaves some out. The sample gives several thousand clones, about nine tenths of which show up once; over 0.9% is in the top ten. Sequenced material: CD4+ T cells from blood, taken at baseline. The receptors stem from a human donor with classical Hodgkin lymphoma.

This CDR3 reads CASSGSRSGNTIYF. The DNA for the CDR3 is TGTGCCAGTTCGGGATCCCGCTCTGGAAACACCATATATTTT. The gene calls are TRBV11-2 and TRBJ1-3; D unresolved. Per the germline V gene, CDR1 is SGHAT and CDR2 is FQNNGV. V lost 9 bases and J lost 0, with 12 bases in between. The CDR3 consists of 14 residues.

In DNA form, the CDR3 reads TGTGCCAGCAGCGTAGAGGTGACAGGGTTGTTTTCTGGGGGCTACACCTTC. This translates into CASSVEVTGLFSGGYTF. The chain uses TRBV9 and TRBJ1-2; 7 nucleotides align to TRBD1. The CDR3 runs 17 residues. V shed 0 bases, J shed 8 bases, and the junction held 16 bases outside the gene matches. The germline V gene has CDR1 SGDLS and CDR2 YYNGEE.

The rearrangement uses TRBV28 and TRBJ1-1; D remains unclear. From germline, CDR1 is MDHEN and CDR2 SYDVKM. This CDR3 is built from 19 residues. V was shortened by 3 bases and J by 1 base, with 24 bases between the two germline ends. The CDR3 DNA follows: TGTGCCAGCAGTTTCGTTTTTGAGGGCTTACTCCCAAAGAACACTGAAGCTTTCTTT. It codes for CASSFVFEGLLPKNTEAFF.

The chain links TRBV21-1 to TRBJ1-1. TRBV21-1 is annotated as a pseudogene. The CDR3 totals 18 residues. CDR3 bases: TGTGCCAGCAGCACGAAAGCCCCCCCGGGTCTGACGAACACTGAAGCTTTCTTT. Its protein is CASSTKAPPGLTNTEAFF.

CDR3 nucleotide sequence: TGCGCCAGCAGCAGGGGGACAGTTGAGAATGGCTACACCTTC. It is translated as CASSRGTVENGYTF. V gene TRBV5-1 combines with J gene TRBJ1-2, with 7 bases aligning to TRBD1. Losses at the gene ends were 4 bases for V and 6 bases for J; bases not matched to a gene: 9. From germline, CDR1 is SGHRS and CDR2 YFSETQ. The CDR3 sequence is 14 residues long.

This clone appeared a few times. The chain combines TRBV7-9 with TRBJ1-2; the D gene is possibly TRBD1 (5 bases). V shed 6 bases and J shed 4 bases, with 18 bases lying between them. Germline V lookup: CDR1 SEHNR, CDR2 FQNEAQ (reference sequence). CDR3 length: 15 residues. The CDR3 loop is CASSRGGQTSYGYTF. Written as DNA, the CDR3 is TGTGCCAGCAGTCGGGGAGGACAAACAAGCTATGGCTACACCTTC.

This chain connects TRBV30 to TRBJ1-5, with D uncertain. The CDR3 runs to 12 residues. Trimming pared 8 bases from V and 4 bases from J, leaving 12 bases between. Germline-derived CDR1 and CDR2 are GTSNPN and SVGIG (reference sequence). The CDR3 DNA reads as TGTGCCGGTTCGCGACCAAATCAGCCCCAGCATTTT. Translation gives CAGSRPNQPQHF.

This chain joins TRBV5-1 and TRBJ2-7; 8 nucleotides agree with TRBD2. Germline V gene lookup returns CDR1 SGHRS and CDR2 YFSETQ. The junction had 4 bases not matched to a gene; V was cut back by 2 bases and J by 0 bases. The CDR3 length is 15 residues. CDR3 DNA sequence: TGCGCCAGCAGCTTCGGGGGACTAGGCTCCTACGAGCAGTACTTC. This translates into CASSFGGLGSYEQYF.

This clone was seen more than once but under ten times. This chain joins TRBV5-1 and TRBJ1-2, with D hard to call. With 0 bases removed from V and 5 bases from J, the gap between germline ends came to 5 bases. The CDR3 runs to 12 residues. CDR1 and CDR2 from the germline V gene are SGHRS and YFSETQ. CDR3 in amino acids: CASSLGGYGYTF. Written as DNA, the CDR3 is TGCGCCAGCAGCTTGGGCGGGTATGGCTACACCTTC.

The chain couples TRBV5-8 to TRBJ1-4; D gene unclear. From germline, CDR1 is SGHTS and CDR2 YDEGEE. V gave up 1 base and J gave up 10 bases, with 17 bases separating them. CDR3 length: 15 residues. CDR3 DNA sequence: TGTGCCAGCAGCTTGAGAAGTGCCTTGGCGGCAAAACTGTTTTTT. This translates into CASSLRSALAAKLFF. Combining the CDR3 with reference TRBV5-8 and TRBJ1-4 gives the whole variable domain EAGVTQSPTHLIKTRGQQATLRCSPISGHTSVYWYQQALGLGLQFLLWYDEGEERNRGNFPPRFSGRQFPNYSSELNVNALELEDSALYLCASSLRSALAAKLFFGSGTQLSVL.

CDR3 nucleotide sequence: TGTGCCAGCAGCGGGAAAGCGGGGGGTTCCTACAATGAGCAGTTCTTC. This gives the protein CASSGKAGGSYNEQFF. The chain joins TRBV9 to TRBJ2-1; 9 positions agree with TRBD2. Germline CDR1 SGDLS, CDR2 YYNGEE. CDR3 length: 16 amino acids. V was pared by 3 bases and J by 1 base, with 5 bases of the junction left unmatched.

This sequence joins TRBV5-1 and TRBJ1-1, with a tentative D call TRBD1 (5 bases). CDR1 is SGHRS and CDR2 is YFSETQ in the germline V gene. Trimming took off 0 bases at V and 1 base at J, with 7 bases between the two ends. The length of the CDR3 is 14 residues. CDR3 protein: CASSLGQTNTEAFF. CDR3 sequence (DNA): TGCGCCAGCAGCTTGGGACAGACGAACACTGAAGCTTTCTTT.

The V and J genes are TRBV5-1 and TRBJ2-3; 9 bases match TRBD2. Germline V CDR1 and CDR2: SGHRS, YFSETQ. The CDR3 consists of 15 residues. The V segment lost 1 base and the J segment 1 base; nucleotides outside the gene matches: 1. The CDR3 nucleotides are TGCGCCAGCAGCTTGCCTAGCGGGGGCACAGATACGCAGTATTTT. Encoded protein: CASSLPSGGTDTQYF.

The chain couples TRBV5-6 to TRBJ2-1; perhaps TRBD2 as D (5 bases). From germline, CDR1 is SGHDT and CDR2 YYEEEE. This CDR3 spans 17 amino acids. Trimming cost V 1 base and J 3 bases, with 17 bases left between them. DNA of the CDR3: TGTGCCAGCAGCTTGCAGGTTCCGGGGTTCGACTACAATGAGCAGTTCTTC. Amino acid sequence: CASSLQVPGFDYNEQFF.

The chain carries TRBV30 and TRBJ1-1; D unresolved. Germline V lookup: CDR1 GTSNPN, CDR2 SVGIG (reference sequence). The germline V and J ends were trimmed by 5 bases and 0 bases, with 7 bases remaining between them. This CDR3 comprises 12 residues. CDR3 bases: TGTGCCTGGTCGGGGATGAACACTGAAGCTTTCTTT. It translates to CAWSGMNTEAFF.

The rearrangement uses TRBV7-9 and TRBJ2-5, with 7 bases lining up with TRBD1. Germline-derived CDR1 and CDR2 are SEHNR and FQNEAQ (reference sequence). With 11 bases clipped from V and 7 bases from J, the junction kept 10 bases outside the gene matches. The CDR3 has 12 residues. CDR3 coding DNA: TGTGCCGGGGGCCCGGCAGGGGGGACCCAGTACTTC. It translates to CAGGPAGGTQYF.

This clone was detected only a few times. The CDR3 nucleotides read TGCGCCAGCGGCGCCGGGACCCTGAACACTGAAGCTTTCTTT. Translation: CASGAGTLNTEAFF. This sequence joins TRBV5-1 and TRBJ1-1; D perhaps matches TRBD1 (5 bases). Germline V gene lookup returns CDR1 SGHRS and CDR2 YFSETQ. CDR3 size: 14 residues. Trimming cost V 7 bases and J 0 bases, with 13 bases left between them.

The chain employs TRBV5-1 and TRBJ2-5; 9 nucleotides agree with TRBD2. With 4 bases clipped from V and 5 bases from J, the junction kept 12 bases outside the gene matches. The CDR3 has 16 residues. Germline V CDR1 and CDR2: SGHRS, YFSETQ. The CDR3 region is CASSGDLAGPAETQYF. The DNA of the CDR3 is TGCGCCAGCAGCGGGGACCTAGCGGGGCCGGCGGAGACCCAGTACTTC.

The genes are TRBV6-5 and TRBJ1-1, with 10 bases aligning to TRBD1. Germline V lookup: CDR1 MNHEY, CDR2 SVGAGI. With 5 bases clipped from V and 4 bases from J, the junction kept 7 bases outside the gene matches. CDR3 length: 15 amino acids. The CDR3 protein is CASSTAGQGSTEAFF. CDR3 coding DNA: TGTGCCAGCAGTACCGCGGGACAGGGGAGCACTGAAGCTTTCTTT.

The rearrangement links TRBV5-1 to TRBJ2-2; 7 nucleotides line up with TRBD1. The CDR3 is 15 residues long. The V segment lost 3 bases and the J segment 2 bases; nucleotides outside the gene matches: 4. CDR1 is SGHRS, CDR2 YFSETQ, per germline. CDR3 nucleotide sequence: TGCGCCAGCAGCTCAACAGGGGTCAACACCGGGGAGCTGTTTTTT. It yields the protein CASSSTGVNTGELFF. The variable domain in full, completed from reference TRBV5-1 and TRBJ2-2, reads KAGVTQTPRYLIKTRGQQVTLSCSPISGHRSVSWYQQTPGQGLQFLFEYFSETQRNKGNFPGRFSGRQFSNSRSEMNVSTLELGDSALYLCASSSTGVNTGELFFGEGSRLTVL.

This chain links TRBV5-1 with TRBJ2-5; 8 nucleotides match TRBD2. The CDR3 has 15 residues. V lost 0 bases, J lost 3 bases, and 4 bases stayed unmatched. The germline V gene encodes CDR1 SGHRS and CDR2 YFSETQ. CDR3 region: CASSLEGGGKETQYF. The CDR3 bases are TGCGCCAGCAGCTTGGAAGGCGGGGGGAAAGAGACCCAGTACTTC.